The 12 T cell receptor beta chains below all came from one sample that was sequenced in a study of shared clonotypes between healthy human individuals. The assay was immunoSEQ multiplex PCR, and TCRdb's table has in-frame clones only and misses some. Here the sample spans about 380,000 clones, approximately 97% being singletons. Sequenced: memory CD8+ T cells sorted from blood. The subset was: CD45RO+ cells pooled with CCR7-negative TemRA cells. The receptors shown here come from a man aged 25 to 45 in good health.

The chain employs TRBV6-1 and TRBJ2-7, with D unclear. This CDR3 contains 13 residues. Germline CDR1 reads MNHNS; CDR2 reads SASEGT. The ends were cut back, 0 bases at V and 3 bases at J, with 6 bases in the middle. In nucleotides, the CDR3 is TGTGCCAGCAGTGAAGCGAAGAACTACGAGCAGTACTTC. Its translation: CASSEAKNYEQYF.

The V call is TRBV19, the J call TRBJ1-4; a possible D gene is TRBD1 (6 bases). The CDR3 is made up of 12 amino acids. Per germline, CDR1 LNHDA and CDR2 SQIVND (reference sequence). The V and J ends lost 4 bases and 6 bases respectively, with 6 bases between them. The CDR3: CASSTGDEKLFF. In DNA form, the CDR3 reads TGTGCCAGTAGTACAGGGGATGAAAAACTGTTTTTT.

This clone occurred once. CDR3 coding DNA: TGTGCCAGCAGCCCTGAACAGGGGATCGTGCAGTACTTC. It encodes CASSPEQGIVQYF. The chain has TRBV7-8 and TRBJ2-7; TRBD1 matches at 7 bases. Germline assignment: CDR1 SGHVS and CDR2 FQNEAQ. Trimming cost V 5 bases and J 9 bases; bases outside gene matches: 10. The CDR3 runs 13 residues.

The V and J genes are TRBV30 and TRBJ1-5, with no clear D. V was shortened by 3 bases and J by 1 base, with 7 bases between the two germline ends. The CDR3 spans 13 residues. Germline CDR1 is GTSNPN and CDR2 is SVGIG (reference sequence). CDR3 amino acids: CAWSSQSNQPQHF. Written as DNA, the CDR3 is TGTGCCTGGAGCAGCCAGAGCAATCAGCCCCAGCATTTT. The full variable domain, with the rest looked up from reference TRBV30 and TRBJ1-5, is SQTIHQWPATLVQPVGSPLSLECTVEGTSNPNLYWYRQAAGRGLQLLFYSVGIGQISSEVPQNLSASRPQDRQFILSSKKLLLSDSGFYLCAWSSQSNQPQHFGDGTRLSIL.

The chain recombines TRBV28 with TRBJ1-2; D remains ambiguous. Germline V gene data show CDR1 as MDHEN and CDR2 as SYDVKM. Trimming took off 2 bases at V and 8 bases at J, with 12 bases between the two ends. This CDR3 region has 13 residues. The CDR3 here is CASSLSPPSGYTF. In nucleotides, the CDR3 is TGTGCCAGCAGTTTAAGCCCCCCAAGCGGCTACACCTTC.

This chain links TRBV4-2 with TRBJ2-7; the D gene could be TRBD1 or TRBD2 (5 bases each). In germline, CDR1 is LGHNA, CDR2 YNFKEQ. V lost 0 bases, J lost 3 bases, and 21 bases lay in between. This CDR3 has 18 amino acids. CDR3 region: CASSQESVGVATFYEQYF. The CDR3 DNA follows: TGTGCCAGCAGCCAAGAAAGTGTGGGGGTTGCGACCTTCTACGAGCAGTACTTC.

This clone appeared a single time. V gene TRBV27 combines with J gene TRBJ1-4, with a weak D call TRBD1 (5 bases). CDR1 is MNHEY and CDR2 is SMNVEV in the germline V gene (reference sequence). This CDR3 has 15 residues. V dropped 3 bases and J dropped 8 bases, with 16 bases sitting between them. The CDR3 coding sequence is TGTGCCAGCAGTTTTAGGAGGGCAGGGTACGAAAAACTGTTTTTT. It encodes CASSFRRAGYEKLFF.

The J gene is TRBJ2-1, the V gene TRBV12-5; D might be TRBD1 (6 bases). This CDR3 has 15 amino acids. Trimming left V 3 bases short and J 2 bases short, with 11 bases between. Germline CDR1 reads LGHNT; CDR2 reads FRNRAP. CDR3 region: CASGLVQGAYNEQFF. The CDR3 DNA sequence: TGTGCTAGTGGTTTAGTACAGGGTGCCTACAATGAGCAGTTCTTC.

V is TRBV11-2 and J is TRBJ2-7; 9 nucleotides line up with TRBD2. Trimming took 3 bases from V and 3 from J; bases not matched to a gene: 12. Germline CDR1 SGHAT, CDR2 FQNNGV. This CDR3 contains 17 residues. CDR3 DNA sequence: TGTGCCAGCAGCTTCTATAAAGGGACTAGCACAATCTACGAGCAGTACTTC. This translates into CASSFYKGTSTIYEQYF.

This chain uses TRBV2 with TRBJ2-5; 7 bases fit TRBD2. This CDR3 has 15 residues. With V trimmed by 3 bases and J by 4 bases, 8 bases remained unmatched. The V gene's germline CDR1 is SNHLY and CDR2 FYNNEI. The chain's CDR3 is CASSDSRLAIETQYF. The DNA for the CDR3 is TGTGCCAGCAGTGACTCCAGACTAGCCATAGAGACCCAGTACTTC.

The chain recombines TRBV28 with TRBJ2-2, with 8 bases lining up with TRBD1. Germline V gives CDR1 MDHEN, CDR2 SYDVKM. The junction had 1 base not matched to a gene; V was cut back by 3 bases and J by 4 bases. The CDR3 runs to 14 residues. This chain's CDR3 is CASSFTGGTGELFF. The CDR3, as DNA: TGTGCCAGCAGTTTTACAGGGGGCACCGGGGAGCTGTTTTTT.

About this clone itself: The sample contains more than one DNA sequence encoding this CDR3. J is TRBJ1-2 and V is TRBV28; D is unresolved. This CDR3 is 13 amino acids long. Looked up from germline, CDR1 is MDHEN and CDR2 is SYDVKM. Trimming took 5 bases from V and 0 from J, leaving 7 bases between them. CDR3 coding DNA: TGTGCCAGCAGTAAAACAGCTAACTATGGCTACACCTTC. Its protein product is CASSKTANYGYTF.